The 26 T cell receptor beta chains listed next were all sequenced from one sample in a study of pediatric ulcerative colitis. The rectum was sampled with one to two pinch biopsies at colonoscopy. Clones were sequenced by immunoSEQ multiplex PCR, and TCRdb holds only the in-frame ones, with some missing. The table has fewer than 30,000 clones, 55% to 75% seen once; the top ten hold about 8.3%. Sequencing was carried out using gut tissue. These receptors all stem from a boy younger than 18 with severe ulcerative colitis.

This clone turned up a few times. This rearrangement joins TRBV15 to TRBJ2-5; D is unclear. The V gene lost 3 bases and the J gene lost 3 bases, with 14 bases spanning the gap. In germline, CDR1 is LNHNV, CDR2 YYDKDF (reference sequence). This CDR3 contains 15 residues. CDR3: CATSSGPRPEETQYF. DNA of the CDR3: TGTGCCACCAGCAGCGGACCCCGACCCGAAGAGACCCAGTACTTC. Drawing the rest from reference TRBV15 and TRBJ2-5, the complete variable domain is DAMVIQNPRYQVTQFGKPVTLSCSQTLNHNVMYWYQQKSSQAPKLLFHYYDKDFNNEADTPDNFQSRRPNTSFCFLDIRSPGLGDTAMYLCATSSGPRPEETQYFGPGTRLLVL.

This chain joins TRBV7-2 and TRBJ2-3, with D unclear. This CDR3 is built from 17 residues. With 6 bases removed from V and 0 bases from J, the gap between germline ends came to 19 bases. From germline, CDR1 is SGHTA and CDR2 FQGNSA. The CDR3 loop is CASRIGFGLSSTDTQYF. Here the CDR3 DNA reads TGTGCCAGCAGGATAGGGTTCGGTTTATCTAGCACAGATACGCAGTATTTT.

This clone counts as medium-sized (0.01 to 0.1%). The genes are TRBV13 and TRBJ2-2; D is ambiguous. CDR1 and CDR2 from the germline V gene are PRHDT and FYEKMQ (reference sequence). The CDR3 is 12 amino acids. Trimming took 5 bases from V and 6 from J, leaving 7 bases between them. The CDR3 spells CASSLDSGELFF. CDR3 DNA: TGTGCCAGCAGCCTAGATTCCGGGGAGCTGTTTTTT.

The rearrangement links TRBV4-1 to TRBJ2-1, with 7 bases identical to TRBD2. Trimming removed 0 bases from V and 9 bases from J; junction bases left unmatched: 11. The CDR3 contains 16 residues. Germline CDR1 reads MGHRA; CDR2 reads YSYEKL. This CDR3 reads CASSQEAGTVMTEQFF. CDR3 sequence (DNA): TGCGCCAGCAGCCAAGAAGCGGGAACGGTGATGACTGAGCAGTTCTTC.

This sequence joins TRBV5-4 and TRBJ2-7; 7 bases line up with TRBD2. Germline assignment: CDR1 SGHNT and CDR2 YYREEE (reference sequence). The CDR3 covers 16 residues. With V trimmed by 4 bases and J by 6 bases, 16 bases remained unmatched. CDR3: CASSRLGASGNGEQYF. The DNA of the CDR3 is TGTGCCAGCAGCCGATTAGGGGCCAGCGGGAATGGCGAGCAGTACTTC.

The chain uses TRBV28 and TRBJ2-7; D is unclear. Germline CDR1 and CDR2: MDHEN and SYDVKM. The CDR3 is 13 amino acids. Trimming removed 6 bases from V and 2 bases from J, with 11 bases in between. DNA of the CDR3: TGTGCCAGCAGCCTGGTCGCCGCCTACGAGCAGTACTTC. It translates to CASSLVAAYEQYF.

J is TRBJ2-7 and V is TRBV6-1; D gene unclear. Trimming took off 4 bases at V and 2 bases at J, with 12 bases between the two ends. The CDR3 runs 14 residues. Looked up from germline, CDR1 is MNHNS and CDR2 is SASEGT. As DNA, the CDR3 is TGTGCCAGCAGTGTGGTGGCAGAGGCCTACGAGCAGTACTTC. Protein product: CASSVVAEAYEQYF.

The chain has TRBV29-1 and TRBJ2-5, with D possibly being TRBD1 or TRBD2 (7 bases each). The CDR3 totals 13 residues. Per the germline V gene, CDR1 is SQVTM and CDR2 is ANQGSEA. V shed 8 bases and J shed 5 bases, with 18 bases lying between them. The CDR3 region is CSSRQGGAETQYF. CDR3 nucleotides: TGCAGCTCCCGGCAGGGGGGGGCGGAGACCCAGTACTTC.

This clone turned up a few times. The rearrangement joins TRBV20-1 to TRBJ1-4; the D gene is possibly TRBD1 (5 bases). Germline assignment: CDR1 DFQATT and CDR2 SNEGSKA (reference sequence). This CDR3 has 11 amino acids. The CDR3, as DNA: TGCGGACTGCGGGACAATGAAAAACTGTTTTTT. Protein product: CGLRDNEKLFF.

The V gene is TRBV7-9, the J gene TRBJ2-7, with D maybe TRBD1 (6 bases). Between the trimmed V and J ends, which lost 4 bases and 3 bases, there was a span of 10 bases. Germline assignment: CDR1 SEHNR and CDR2 FQNEAQ (reference sequence). The CDR3 sequence is 13 residues long. CDR3 DNA: TGTGCCAGCAGCTACGTAGGGGGCTACGAGCAGTACTTC. This translates into CASSYVGGYEQYF.

The chain recombines TRBV7-9 with TRBJ2-5; 11 bases fit TRBD2. CDR3 size: 14 residues. Germline CDR1 and CDR2: SEHNR and FQNEAQ (reference sequence). V shed 6 bases, J shed 3 bases, and the junction held 3 bases outside the gene matches. The CDR3 is CASRQTSGEETQYF. The CDR3, as DNA: TGTGCCAGCAGGCAGACTAGCGGGGAAGAGACCCAGTACTTC.

V and J are TRBV10-1 and TRBJ2-7; TRBD2 aligns across 8 bases. CDR3 length: 19 residues. CDR1 WNHNN and CDR2 SYGVQD come from the germline V gene (reference sequence). J gave up 0 bases and V 7 bases, and 20 bases lay outside the gene matches. The chain's CDR3 is CASIASRLAPILSSYEQYF. CDR3 nucleotides: TGCGCCAGCATTGCATCGCGACTAGCGCCGATCTTAAGCTCCTACGAGCAGTACTTC.

The J gene is TRBJ2-1, the V gene TRBV4-3, with a weak D call TRBD1 (5 bases). Germline values: CDR1 LGHNA, CDR2 YSLEER. The CDR3 runs 16 residues. V lost 4 bases and J lost 6, with 19 bases in between. This CDR3 reads CASSPSPGWYPNEQFF. The CDR3 region has the DNA TGCGCCAGCAGCCCATCGCCAGGGTGGTATCCCAATGAGCAGTTCTTC.

The CDR3 loop reads CASSVPATSSYNEQFF. The DNA of the CDR3 is TGCGCCAGCAGTGTGCCAGCGACGTCCTCCTACAATGAGCAGTTCTTC. This chain uses TRBV10-2 with TRBJ2-1; the D is unclear. V was shortened by 4 bases and J by 0 bases, with 13 bases between the two germline ends. This CDR3 is built from 16 residues. Germline CDR1 and CDR2: WSHSY and SAAADI.

This clone was found a few times. The chain has TRBV25-1 and TRBJ2-2; no definite D call. Trimming took 0 bases from V and 3 from J, leaving 5 bases between them. Germline V CDR1 and CDR2: MGHDK, SYGVNS. The CDR3 runs 14 residues. CDR3 residues: CASSEYQDTGELFF. The CDR3 DNA is TGTGCCAGCAGTGAATATCAGGACACCGGGGAGCTGTTTTTT.

The genes are TRBV19 and TRBJ2-2, with D uncertain. CDR1 is LNHDA and CDR2 is SQIVND in the germline V gene (reference sequence). The CDR3 is 16 residues long. Trimming removed 0 bases from V and 2 bases from J, with 10 bases in between. As DNA, the CDR3 is TGTGCCAGTAGTATAGACGGCCGGAGAAACACCGGGGAGCTGTTTTTT. Amino acids: CASSIDGRRNTGELFF.

This clone was counted a few times. The chain couples TRBV2 to TRBJ2-1, with no clear D. The CDR3 runs to 13 residues. Germline-derived CDR1 and CDR2 are SNHLY and FYNNEI. V gave up 4 bases and J gave up 5 bases, with 9 bases separating them. The CDR3 sequence: CASSGRKDNEQFF. In nucleotides, the CDR3 is TGTGCCAGCAGTGGGCGAAAGGACAATGAGCAGTTCTTC.

The chain couples TRBV4-2 to TRBJ2-3; 7 bases agree with TRBD2. J gave up 6 bases and V 0 bases, and 9 bases lay outside the gene matches. The CDR3 loop spans 16 amino acids. Germline-derived CDR1 and CDR2 are LGHNA and YNFKEQ. The CDR3 sequence: CASSQDLGQGGDTQYF. As DNA, the CDR3 is TGTGCCAGCAGCCAAGATCTCGGGCAGGGAGGGGATACGCAGTATTTT.

As regards this clone: The germline gene is not matched at one end of the junction; a read error may be the cause. The rearrangement uses TRBV9 and TRBJ2-2; TRBD2 is a possible D gene (6 bases). CDR3 length: 14 residues. Germline-derived CDR1 and CDR2 are SGDLS and YYNGEE. The DNA for the CDR3 is TGTGCCAGCATCCGGGGGACTGAACACCGGGGAGCTGTTTTT. Translating gives CASIRGTEHRGAVF.

The chain combines TRBV29-1 with TRBJ2-5; TRBD1 is a possible D gene (5 bases). The length of the CDR3 is 11 residues. Germline V gives CDR1 SQVTM, CDR2 ANQGSEA. The V end was cut by 7 bases, the J end by 7 bases, with 13 bases between. CDR3: CSASGLGTQYF. The CDR3 DNA reads TGCAGCGCCTCAGGGTTGGGGACCCAGTACTTC.

This chain joins TRBV11-3 and TRBJ2-7; unclear D gene. Germline V CDR1 and CDR2: SGHNT, YENEEA. CDR3 size: 16 residues. The V end lost 7 bases, the J end lost 6 bases, and 25 bases lay between the germline ends. CDR3 amino acids: CASNSPERCPYLEQYF. CDR3 nucleotide sequence: TGTGCCAGCAACTCTCCAGAAAGGTGTCCCTACCTCGAGCAGTACTTC.

J is TRBJ2-7 and V is TRBV10-3, with 7 positions matching TRBD2. The J segment lost 5 bases and the V segment lost 4 bases, leaving 11 bases of the junction unmatched. The CDR3 consists of 15 residues. Per germline, CDR1 ENHRY and CDR2 SYGVKD. The CDR3 reads CAISAPTGGRDEQYF. CDR3 DNA sequence: TGTGCCATCAGTGCCCCGACTGGCGGGAGAGACGAGCAGTACTTC.

This clone was recorded only once. This chain uses TRBV5-6 with TRBJ2-6; D not resolved. This CDR3 is 15 amino acids long. The ends were cut back, 2 bases at V and 0 bases at J, with 6 bases in the middle. Looked up from germline, CDR1 is SGHDT and CDR2 is YYEEEE. CDR3 nucleotide sequence: TGTGCCAGCAGCTTAAAAGACTCTGGGGCCAACGTCCTGACTTTC. Translation gives CASSLKDSGANVLTF.

The chain couples TRBV28 to TRBJ1-5; 9 nucleotides line up with TRBD1. Germline assignment: CDR1 MDHEN and CDR2 SYDVKM. Germline trimming cut 10 bases from V and 9 bases from J; bases unmatched to any gene: 10. The CDR3 contains 13 residues. CDR3 sequence: CATRTGEGRPQHF. The CDR3 coding sequence is TGTGCCACTCGGACAGGGGAGGGGAGGCCCCAGCATTTT.

This clone was detected only once. The rearrangement joins TRBV7-9 to TRBJ2-7; no reliable D call. This CDR3 spans 15 amino acids. Germline assignment: CDR1 SEHNR and CDR2 FQNEAQ (reference sequence). The ends were cut back, 4 bases at V and 0 bases at J, with 13 bases in the middle. Here the CDR3 DNA reads TGTGCCAGCAGCTCCAAAACTACCCTCTCCTACGAGCAGTACTTC. This gives the protein CASSSKTTLSYEQYF. The full variable domain, with the rest looked up from reference TRBV7-9 and TRBJ2-7, is DTGVSQNPRHKITKRGQNVTFRCDPISEHNRLYWYRQTLGQGPEFLTYFQNEAQLEKSRLLSDRFSAERPKGSFSTLEIQRTEQGDSAMYLCASSSKTTLSYEQYFGPGTRLTVT.

This clone appeared once. V and J are TRBV4-2 and TRBJ1-2, with D hard to call. V shed 0 bases and J shed 4 bases, with 15 bases lying between them. CDR1 is LGHNA and CDR2 is YNFKEQ in the germline V gene. The CDR3 has 16 residues. The CDR3 here is CASSQESGSPAYGYTF. The CDR3, as DNA: TGTGCCAGCAGCCAAGAATCGGGCAGTCCTGCCTATGGCTACACCTTC.